This paragraph covers one T cell receptor (beta chain) sequence. The antigen remains undetermined. Relative to the germline gene, one junction end is altered; a read error may explain this. The sample has other DNA sequences that encode this CDR3 too. Germline V CDR1 and CDR2: SGHNT, YENEEA. The CDR3 has 18 amino acids. TCRdb's table, derived via immunoSEQ multiplex PCR, lists solely in-frame clones and lacks some. The data hold about 100,000 clones, with approximately 94% observed a single time. The nonmyeloablative bone marrow transplants came from related graft donors, with transient mixed chimerism. The sample comes from a study of Tregs in tolerant kidney transplant recipients. Whole-study findings and limits: Changing PCR primers prevented nucleotide comparison between some patients' samples.

The rearrangement links TRBV11-3 to TRBJ1-6, with 7 nucleotides matching TRBD1. This specimen was CD4+ T cells from blood (PBMCs), taken 12 months after the transplant. The TCR originated in a human patient who received a combined kidney and bone marrow transplant. Certain T cells may be donor cells from the graft. CDR3 bases: TGTGCCAGCAGCCCACTCCCTAGGGGGCGACTTCGCAATTCCCCCCTCCACTTT. Translated, it gives CASSPLPRGRLRNSPLHF.